Given below is one T cell receptor beta chain in context. Antigen specificity is unknown. The data were taken from a study of T-cell reconstitution after alpha-beta-depleted transplantation in children. Study-level points and caveats: Once a year had passed after transplant, T-cell counts and diversity came mostly from newly produced T cells.

Library preparation (for TCRbeta) was performed with unique molecular identifiers. TCRdb independently ran MiXCR on the PCR reads; one entry per CDR3 protein. Of hundreds of thousands of distinct CDR3 sequences listed, 16% are singletons. The germline gives CDR1 KGHDR, CDR2 SFDVKD. The CDR3 totals 13 residues. The ends were cut back, 4 bases at V and 9 bases at J, with 13 bases in the middle. The TCR comes from a male patient between 10 and 17 years old who had a stem cell transplant for acute lymphoblastic leukemia, so the T cells may come from the graft donor. The sequencing used PBMCs, mostly from graft donor cells, collected 360 days after TCRalphabeta/CD19-depleted stem cell transplant. V and J are TRBV24-1 and TRBJ2-3, with D perhaps matching TRBD2 (5 bases). This chain's CDR3 is CATSDPPGGTQYF. The CDR3 DNA reads as TGTGCCACCAGTGACCCGCCTGGAGGAACGCAGTATTTT.